These 23 T cell receptor beta chains were all obtained from the same sample, sequenced in a study of CD8 T cells in ankylosing spondylitis. TCRdb independently ran MiXCR on the 5' RACE reads; one entry per CDR3 protein. This table has roughly 160,000 distinct CDR3 sequences, around 10% appearing once. Sequenced: blood, either unsorted or a sorted T cell fraction (not recorded which). Every receptor here comes from a male donor with ankylosing spondylitis or in good health (not recorded which).

The rearrangement links TRBV12-2 to TRBJ2-1; TRBD2 was called by the table and not checked on the DNA. TRBV12-2 is given as a pseudogene. The CDR3 sequence is 15 residues long. Here the CDR3 reads CASRLCGGSTPEQFF. In DNA, the CDR3 is TGTGCAAGTCGCTTATGTGGCGGGAGTACCCCTGAGCAGTTCTTC.

In its sample, this clonotype was seen many times. This chain connects TRBV20-1 to TRBJ2-1; 8 positions agree with TRBD2. V trimming: 4 bases; J trimming: 5 bases; junction bases outside the gene matches: 13. The CDR3 length is 16 residues. CDR1 is DFQATT, CDR2 SNEGSKA, per germline (reference sequence). Written as DNA, the CDR3 is TGCAGTGCTATTGATGTAGCGGGGCAGATTAACAATGAGCAGTTCTTC. It encodes CSAIDVAGQINNEQFF.

The J gene is TRBJ2-3, the V gene TRBV24-1, with D tentatively TRBD1 or TRBD2 (6 bases each). The CDR3 length is 16 residues. In germline, CDR1 is KGHDR, CDR2 SFDVKD. The V and J ends lost 4 bases and 0 bases respectively, with 13 bases between them. The CDR3: CATSEPRGPSTDTQYF. The CDR3 DNA follows: TGTGCCACCAGTGAACCTCGGGGGCCGAGCACAGATACGCAGTATTTT.

This clonotype was observed a few times. The chain employs TRBV7-2 and TRBJ2-2; 7 bases are shared with TRBD2. Germline-derived CDR1 and CDR2 are SGHTA and FQGNSA. J gave up 7 bases and V 2 bases, and 4 bases lay outside the gene matches. The CDR3 covers 14 residues. The CDR3 reads CASSLLGGIGELFF. DNA of the CDR3: TGTGCCAGCAGCTTATTGGGGGGGATCGGGGAGCTGTTTTTT.

There are many counts of this clonotype. The V and J genes are TRBV20-1 and TRBJ2-5; 9 bases are a match to TRBD2. Germline CDR1 DFQATT, CDR2 SNEGSKA (reference sequence). CDR3 length: 14 amino acids. V dropped 1 base and J dropped 5; count of bases not matched to a gene: 5. CDR3 bases: TGCAGTGCTAGAGGGACTAGCGAGAGGGAGACCCAGTACTTC. This encodes CSARGTSERETQYF.

This clonotype was seen only a few times. The chain couples TRBV5-1 to TRBJ2-7; 9 bases are a match to TRBD1. Germline V gives CDR1 SGHRS, CDR2 YFSETQ. V lost 0 bases, J lost 6 bases, and 7 bases stayed unmatched. The CDR3 runs 15 residues. CDR3: CASSLDRGRSSEQYF. The CDR3 DNA is TGCGCCAGCAGCTTGGACAGGGGGCGAAGTAGCGAGCAGTACTTC.

In this sample, this clonotype turned up many times. V usage is TRBV28 and J usage is TRBJ1-2, with 7 bases matching TRBD1. CDR1 and CDR2 from the germline V gene are MDHEN and SYDVKM. The CDR3 spans 18 residues. J lost 2 bases, V lost 5 bases, and 17 bases had no gene match. The CDR3 coding sequence is TGTGCCAGCAGTCCCGCCTTACAACAGGGGTCCGTCAACTATGGCTACACCTTC. Its translation is CASSPALQQGSVNYGYTF.

This clonotype has a count of ten or more. The V and J genes are TRBV7-6 and TRBJ1-5, with 7 bases identical to TRBD1. The CDR3 extends over 19 amino acids. Germline CDR1 reads SGHVS; CDR2 reads FNYEAQ. The V and J ends lost 0 bases and 6 bases, in that order; junction bases with no gene match: 17. In nucleotides, the CDR3 is TGTGCCAGCAGCTTAGCTCAGGGGGGACAACCCACAATCTTTCAGCCCCAGCATTTT. Its translation is CASSLAQGGQPTIFQPQHF.

This clonotype was seen repeatedly, ten times or more. The rearrangement links TRBV7-6 to TRBJ2-7; D possibly corresponds to TRBD1 (5 bases). Germline V CDR1 and CDR2: SGHVS, FNYEAQ. V lost 3 bases, J lost 2 bases, and 11 bases lay in between. This CDR3 is 14 amino acids long. The chain's CDR3 is CASSLNLGPYEQYF. CDR3 coding DNA: TGTGCCAGCAGCTTGAACCTGGGGCCCTACGAGCAGTACTTC.

The V call is TRBV20-1, the J call TRBJ2-1; 13 bases align to TRBD2. Losses at the gene ends were 3 bases for V and 4 bases for J; bases not matched to a gene: 9. CDR1 DFQATT and CDR2 SNEGSKA come from the germline V gene (reference sequence). The length of the CDR3 is 17 residues. This CDR3 is CSASPTSGGAGYNEQFF. The CDR3 coding sequence is TGCAGTGCTAGCCCCACTAGCGGGGGGGCCGGATACAATGAGCAGTTCTTC.

This clonotype was recorded many times. J is TRBJ2-5 and V is TRBV5-1; tentatively, D is TRBD1 or TRBD2 (6 bases each). V was pared by 4 bases and J by 7 bases, with 20 bases between. This CDR3 region has 15 residues. Germline V gives CDR1 SGHRS, CDR2 YFSETQ. Here the CDR3 reads CASSTDGGGLVTQYF. The CDR3 DNA reads as TGCGCCAGCAGCACCGACGGAGGGGGGTTGGTGACCCAGTACTTC.

The sample holds many counts of this clonotype. The rearrangement links TRBV5-1 to TRBJ1-3; 8 bases map to TRBD1. The germline CDR1 and CDR2 sequences are SGHRS and YFSETQ. The CDR3 spans 14 residues. With 4 bases clipped from V and 5 bases from J, the junction kept 5 bases outside the gene matches. CDR3 DNA: TGCGCCAGCAGCGTGGACAGGGCGCGAAACACCATATATTTT. This codes for CASSVDRARNTIYF.

This clonotype appeared many times. V gene TRBV3-1 combines with J gene TRBJ2-7, with TRBD2 identical over 8 bases. The germline CDR1 and CDR2 sequences are LGHDT and YNNKEL (reference sequence). V dropped 0 bases and J dropped 2; count of bases not matched to a gene: 6. The CDR3 runs to 16 residues. The DNA for the CDR3 is TGTGCCAGCAGCCAAGATGTCGGGACTAGGGCCTACGAGCAGTACTTC. Translated: CASSQDVGTRAYEQYF.

This clonotype was observed at least ten times. The rearrangement uses TRBV12-3 or TRBV12-4 and TRBJ1-6; D gene ambiguous. The CDR3 totals 14 residues. The germline V and J ends were trimmed by 4 bases and 4 bases, with 8 bases remaining between them. The CDR3 is CASSSALYNSPLHF. The CDR3 nucleotides are TGTGCCAGCAGTTCCGCCCTTTATAATTCACCCCTCCACTTT.

This clonotype came up a few times. V and J are TRBV10-3 and TRBJ2-7; TRBD1 agrees at 9 bases. V was pared by 6 bases and J by 4 bases, with 7 bases of the junction left unmatched. The CDR3 contains 14 residues. Per the germline V gene, CDR1 is ENHRY and CDR2 is SYGVKD. CDR3 loop: CAISASTGGYEQYF. The DNA of the CDR3 is TGTGCCATCAGCGCCTCGACAGGGGGTTACGAGCAGTACTTC.

This clonotype was detected ten times or more. This sequence joins TRBV3-1 and TRBJ2-3; possible D gene TRBD1, 5 bases. Trimming shortened V by 1 base and J by 0 bases, and 14 bases separated the two germline ends. The length of the CDR3 is 17 residues. Germline loops: CDR1 LGHDT, CDR2 YNNKEL (reference sequence). CDR3 sequence: CASSQGRQFSSTDTQYF. As DNA, the CDR3 is TGTGCCAGCAGCCAAGGAAGACAGTTTTCTAGCACAGATACGCAGTATTTT.

This clonotype has at least ten counts. The chain couples TRBV20-1 to TRBJ2-4, with 7 bases fitting TRBD1. Germline V gene sequence: CDR1 DFQATT, CDR2 SNEGSKA (reference sequence). V shed 5 bases and J 6 bases; nucleotides not matched to a gene: 19. The CDR3 extends over 17 amino acids. CDR3 bases: TGCAGTGCTCGCTCTTTTCCACCGGGACAGATGGGAAACATTCAGTACTTC. The encoded protein is CSARSFPPGQMGNIQYF.

This clonotype has at least ten counts. The chain carries TRBV12-3 or TRBV12-4 and TRBJ2-2; D unclear. V dropped 2 bases and J dropped 10 bases, with 11 bases sitting between them. The CDR3 is 13 residues long. CDR3 sequence: CASSLTVGEELFF. The CDR3 DNA reads as TGTGCCAGCAGTTTAACGGTTGGCGAGGAGCTGTTTTTT.

There are many counts of this clonotype. The chain carries TRBV4-3 and TRBJ2-5; D is possibly TRBD1 (5 bases). The CDR3 contains 15 residues. CDR1 is LGHNA, CDR2 YSLEER, per germline. Trimming left V 1 base short and J 9 bases short, with 18 bases between. The DNA of the CDR3 is TGCGCCAGCAGCCAAGTCGGGCAGGGCCAAGAAGCCCAGTACTTC. The encoded protein is CASSQVGQGQEAQYF.

This clonotype was seen more than once but under ten times. The CDR3 here is CASSFSQGSSYEQYF. Here the CDR3 DNA reads TGTGCCAGCAGTTTTTCGCAGGGAAGCTCCTACGAGCAGTACTTC. This sequence joins TRBV28 and TRBJ2-7; TRBD1 might be the D (5 bases). CDR1 and CDR2 (germline): MDHEN, SYDVKM. CDR3 size: 15 residues. V was cut by 3 bases and J by 0 bases, with 12 bases left in between.

At least ten counts were recorded for this clonotype. The chain carries TRBV20-1 and TRBJ1-2; D is unclear. Germline loops: CDR1 DFQATT, CDR2 SNEGSKA (reference sequence). V gave up 5 bases and J gave up 4 bases, with 11 bases separating them. This CDR3 contains 12 residues. This CDR3 is CSAPRTGYGYTF. CDR3 in DNA: TGCAGTGCTCCGAGAACGGGCTATGGCTACACCTTC.

This clonotype appeared once. V is TRBV27 and J is TRBJ1-1; TRBD1 agrees at 10 bases. The trim removed 1 base at V and 5 bases at J, leaving 4 bases unmatched. The CDR3 is 15 residues long. Germline V gene sequence: CDR1 MNHEY, CDR2 SMNVEV (reference sequence). The CDR3 region is CASSLLGQGKTEAFF. For the CDR3, the DNA is TGTGCCAGCAGTTTATTGGGACAGGGGAAAACTGAAGCTTTCTTT.

The chain uses TRBV11-2 and TRBJ1-1; D call uncertain. The CDR3 is 12 amino acids. With 3 bases removed from V and 4 bases from J, the gap between germline ends came to 6 bases. CDR1 and CDR2 (germline): SGHAT, FQNNGV. The CDR3 sequence is CASSFHTTEAFF. CDR3 DNA: TGTGCCAGCAGCTTCCATACCACTGAAGCTTTCTTT.